This TCR beta chain was identified in a study of early T cells in non-severe SARS-CoV-2 infection. V was pared by 1 base and J by 3 bases, with 11 bases between. This CDR3 has 15 residues. Germline values: CDR1 SEHNR, CDR2 FQNEAQ (reference sequence). Attachment of unique molecular identifiers was made to individual cDNA molecules. MiXCR, applied by TCRdb to the 5' RACE reads, yields one record per CDR3 protein. The sample carries about 40,000 distinct CDR3 sequences, 4.5% to 5% recorded once. This TCR came from an adult who was a healthcare worker with PCR-confirmed SARS-CoV-2 infection or an uninfected control (not recorded which). Sequenced material: whole blood. V and J are TRBV7-9 and TRBJ2-3; D remains unclear. This chain's CDR3 is CASSLDLSGTDTQYF. The DNA of the CDR3 is TGTGCCAGCAGCTTAGACCTCTCCGGAACAGATACGCAGTATTTT.